This entry features one T cell receptor beta chain sequence. Membership in each cohort depended on participant-reported clinical history. Someone with COVID-19 had been met by exposed participants within 2 weeks before study entry. This CDR3 spans 15 amino acids. Germline loops: CDR1 MDHEN, CDR2 SYDVKM. V gave up 4 bases and J gave up 6 bases; unmatched junction bases: 10. This sample was taken from a study of blood T cell repertoires in COVID-19. Study-wide context: Sources were T cells, B-cell-depleted T cells, or PBMCs; the material itself was cDNA or gDNA.

Original data processing: Amplified reference gene primers provided the basis for estimating nucleated cell counts. The table came from immunoSEQ multiplex PCR; TCRdb's copy has only in-frame clones and leaves some out. V and J calls and clone size follow that table, whereas D and trimming were derived from the DNA. There are a few hundred thousand clones in the sample; around 83% occur only once, and 6.6% lies in the top ten. The chain recombines TRBV28 with TRBJ1-2; 8 bases map to TRBD1. The origin of this receptor is a woman between 45 and 65 years old who had been exposed to COVID-19. The specimen was PBMCs or T cells enriched from blood (not recorded which). The CDR3 here is CASSSADRASNGYTF. In DNA, the CDR3 is TGTGCCAGCAGTTCTGCGGACAGGGCGTCCAATGGCTACACCTTC.